These 27 T cell receptor beta chains were sequenced from one sample in a study of T cell clusters in autoimmune cytopenias. TRB rearrangements were amplified by touch-down multiplex PCR with mixed TRB-A/B primers. One entry per CDR3 protein, without DNA, is what TCRdb gives after re-calling the multiplex PCR reads. This sample lists a few thousand distinct CDR3 sequences; its ten largest clones have about 3%. TRB was amplified from about 270 ng of peripheral blood genomic DNA per sample. These same data were also listed under a study on T cell repertoires in aging, cancer and after chemotherapy.

Input material: peripheral blood. All receptors derive from a human donor in good health.

The rearrangement uses TRBV6-5 and TRBJ1-1. Per the germline V gene, CDR1 is MNHEY and CDR2 is SVGAGI. The CDR3 runs 14 residues. The CDR3 reads CASSSPTLNTEAFF.

By frequency, this clonotype registers medium-sized (0.01 to 0.1%). This chain links TRBV5-4 with TRBJ2-7; TCRdb gives TRBD1 as the D gene, but with no DNA this cannot be confirmed. This CDR3 has 13 residues. Germline V gene lookup returns CDR1 SGHNT and CDR2 YYREEE (reference sequence). CDR3 region: CASSSGQGPEQYF.

The chain carries TRBV6-2 or TRBV6-3 and TRBJ2-2; TCRdb picks TRBD1, but there is no DNA to check that call. The CDR3 runs to 17 residues. Germline CDR1 is MNHEY and CDR2 is SVGEGT. The CDR3: CASSHPDRGPNTGELFF.

The chain recombines TRBV12-3 or TRBV12-4 with TRBJ1-2; the TRBD1 assignment by TCRdb is unverifiable without DNA. The CDR3 totals 15 residues. CDR3 protein: CASTTPGARGYGYTF.

The V gene is TRBV6-5, the J gene TRBJ2-2; TCRdb's D call, TRBD2, is unchecked because there is no DNA. The CDR3 loop spans 12 amino acids. CDR1 is MNHEY, CDR2 SVGAGI, per germline. The CDR3 sequence: CASRLGAGELFF.

By frequency, this clonotype is large. This rearrangement joins TRBV29-1 to TRBJ1-2; TCRdb calls TRBD1, which cannot be checked without DNA. Germline CDR1 is SQVTM and CDR2 is ANQGSEA. This CDR3 contains 13 residues. The CDR3 region is CSVGDKRNYGYTF.

The V gene is TRBV11-3, the J gene TRBJ2-7; lacking DNA, the TRBD1 call made by TCRdb goes unchecked. The CDR3 spans 14 residues. CDR1 and CDR2 from the germline V gene are SGHNT and YENEEA. The CDR3 reads CASSSRGKGNERYF.

This clonotype registers medium-sized (0.01 to 0.1%) by frequency. The V and J genes are TRBV6-5 and TRBJ1-2. The germline CDR1 and CDR2 sequences are MNHEY and SVGAGI. CDR3 length: 14 residues. The CDR3 reads CASSYSTGDYGYTF.

According to its frequency, this clonotype is medium-sized. This CDR3 reads CASSLTSGYEQYF. The chain couples TRBV27 to TRBJ2-7; the D call from TCRdb, TRBD2, cannot be confirmed without DNA. This CDR3 has 13 amino acids. The germline V gene has CDR1 MNHEY and CDR2 SMNVEV (reference sequence).

By frequency, this clonotype is medium-sized. This sequence joins TRBV5-5 and TRBJ2-6. This CDR3 comprises 15 residues. CDR1 and CDR2 from the germline V gene are SGHKS and YYEKEE (reference sequence). The chain's CDR3 is CASSFGVPGANVLTF.

J is TRBJ2-5 and V is TRBV29-1; TCRdb reports TRBD1, a call that lacks DNA to check it against. The CDR3 length is 13 residues. CDR1 and CDR2 (germline): SQVTM, ANQGSEA. CDR3 loop: CSGPRQGQETQYF.

This clonotype ranks as medium-sized in terms of frequency. This sequence joins TRBV7-6 and TRBJ2-1; TCRdb gives TRBD1 as the D gene, but with no DNA this cannot be confirmed. CDR3 length equals 12 residues. Per germline, CDR1 SGHVS and CDR2 FNYEAQ. This chain's CDR3 is CASAHPRSEQFF.

The chain uses TRBV19 and TRBJ1-1. This CDR3 comprises 14 residues. The germline V gene has CDR1 LNHDA and CDR2 SQIVND (reference sequence). The CDR3 region is CASSNSPTGTEAFF.

This chain links TRBV5-5 with TRBJ1-1; TCRdb calls TRBD1, which cannot be checked without DNA. Germline values: CDR1 SGHKS, CDR2 YYEKEE (reference sequence). The CDR3 is 17 amino acids. Here the CDR3 reads CASSLAWTGIGDTEAFF.

The chain recombines TRBV6-1 with TRBJ1-3; the TRBD1 assignment by TCRdb is unverifiable without DNA. The CDR3 has 18 residues. Germline V lookup: CDR1 MNHNS, CDR2 SASEGT. The CDR3 is CASSEFPGQGLAGNTIYF.

This clonotype is labeled medium-sized based on frequency. The J gene is TRBJ1-5, the V gene TRBV6-5; the D call of TRBD1 rests on TCRdb alone, since no DNA is present to check it. Germline lookup yields CDR1 MNHEY and CDR2 SVGAGI. The CDR3 contains 15 residues. The CDR3 spells CASSPWRQGSQPQHF.

This clonotype is labeled medium-sized based on frequency. This chain joins TRBV6-5 and TRBJ1-1. Germline lookup yields CDR1 MNHEY and CDR2 SVGAGI. The CDR3 extends over 14 amino acids. CDR3 amino acids: CASSYRQTNTEAFF.

The CDR3 reads CASSPWTAPREKLFF. The chain is built from TRBV18 and TRBJ1-4; TCRdb reports TRBD1, a call that lacks DNA to check it against. This CDR3 region has 15 residues. From germline, CDR1 is KGHSH and CDR2 LQKENI.

Judged by frequency, this clonotype is medium-sized. This rearrangement joins TRBV19 to TRBJ2-7. This CDR3 comprises 14 residues. CDR1 LNHDA and CDR2 SQIVND come from the germline V gene (reference sequence). The CDR3 region is CATANTRSSYEQYF.

This chain joins TRBV13 and TRBJ2-1; TCRdb calls TRBD2, which cannot be checked without DNA. CDR3 size: 17 residues. The germline gives CDR1 PRHDT, CDR2 FYEKMQ (reference sequence). CDR3 loop: CASSSPTSGGSYNEQFF.

Judged by frequency, this clonotype is medium-sized. This chain connects TRBV6-1 to TRBJ2-1; without DNA, the TCRdb call of TRBD2 cannot be checked. Germline loops: CDR1 MNHNS, CDR2 SASEGT. The CDR3 runs to 19 residues. The CDR3 reads CATSSYRGLAGVTRDEQFF.

Considering frequency, this clonotype is medium-sized. The V and J genes are TRBV29-1 and TRBJ1-3. The CDR3 spans 18 residues. CDR1 is SQVTM and CDR2 is ANQGSEA in the germline V gene. CDR3 loop: CSVGGGSGREYSGNTIYF.

J is TRBJ1-5 and V is TRBV27; the TCRdb D gene call, TRBD1, has no DNA to confirm it. Germline V gives CDR1 MNHEY, CDR2 SMNVEV (reference sequence). This CDR3 has 21 residues. The CDR3 here is CASSFSRAGTGVTISNQPQHF.

This clonotype is medium-sized by frequency. The chain recombines TRBV6-5 with TRBJ1-4. CDR3 size: 13 residues. Germline V gene data show CDR1 as MNHEY and CDR2 as SVGAGI. This CDR3 is CASRPSTNEKLFF.

The gene calls are TRBV10-3 and TRBJ1-5; lacking DNA, the TRBD1 call made by TCRdb goes unchecked. Germline-derived CDR1 and CDR2 are ENHRY and SYGVKD. The CDR3 consists of 14 residues. CDR3 sequence: CAISETGDNQPQHF.

Its frequency marks this clonotype as medium-sized. The chain has TRBV6-5 and TRBJ2-5; checking the TCRdb D call of TRBD2 is not possible without DNA. The CDR3 totals 15 residues. Germline V gives CDR1 MNHEY, CDR2 SVGAGI. The CDR3 region is CASSLRAGGQETQYF.

Considering frequency, this clonotype is medium-sized. The chain joins TRBV29-1 to TRBJ1-2. The CDR3 has 13 residues. CDR1 and CDR2 (germline): SQVTM, ANQGSEA. CDR3 protein: CSVEDRAVYGYTF. Variable domain in full (rest from reference TRBV29-1 and TRBJ1-2): SAVISQKPSRDICQRGTSLTIQCQVDSQVTMMFWYRQQPGQSLTLIATANQGSEATYESGFVIDKFPISRPNLTFSTLTVSNMSPEDSSIYLCSVEDRAVYGYTFGSGTRLTVV.